This paragraph reports one T cell receptor (beta chain). Its antigen is not identified. The isolated RNA, all of it, was reverse transcribed, so expressed TCRB transcripts were what got sequenced. The assay was immunoSEQ multiplex PCR, and TCRdb's table has in-frame clones only and misses some. The data hold roughly 730,000 clones, with roughly 13% observed a single time. The V and J ends lost 4 bases and 10 bases respectively, with 15 bases between them. There are 13 residues in the CDR3. Germline V gene lookup returns CDR1 SGHRS and CDR2 YFSETQ. The data derive from a study of beta chain features in type 1 diabetes. Study findings and constraints: A PCR bias possibly favoring shorter templates would apply equally to patients and controls. For cells with high TCR expression, cDNA sequencing could yield over-representation. Type 1 diabetes patients had moderately but significantly shorter TCRB CDR3s in all four CD4+ subsets.

The receptor's source is a man aged 18 to 30 with type 1 diabetes. The source material was naive CD4+ T cells from blood. The chain recombines TRBV5-1 with TRBJ2-1; tentative D call: TRBD1 (5 bases). CDR3 sequence (DNA): TGCGCCAGCAGCCTCCGATTAAGGGGCGAGCAGTTCTTC. As protein: CASSLRLRGEQFF.